What follows describes a single T cell receptor (beta chain). Repertoires were generated with immunoSEQ multiplex PCR, while TCRdb's copy carries only in-frame clones and drops some. The sample contains approximately 240,000 clones, 80% to 90% of which appear only once. These data originate in a study of blood T cell repertoires in COVID-19. Trimming removed 0 bases from V and 9 bases from J; junction bases left unmatched: 12. The CDR3 runs to 16 residues. The germline V gene has CDR1 GTSNPN and CDR2 SVGIG (reference sequence). This clonotype originated in a woman in her forties or fifties in a cohort exposed to, infected with or recovered from COVID-19 (not recorded which). Sequencing input: PBMCs or T cells enriched from blood (not recorded which). V and J are TRBV30 and TRBJ1-5, with TRBD1 matching over 9 bases. This CDR3 is CAWSVIRTGAPGPQHF. The CDR3, as DNA: TGTGCCTGGAGTGTAATTAGGACAGGGGCCCCGGGGCCCCAGCATTTT.